This is a list of T cell receptor beta chains from one sample in a study of blood T cell repertoires in COVID-19. The table came from immunoSEQ multiplex PCR; TCRdb's copy has only in-frame clones and leaves some out. The table lists about 280,000 clones, about nine tenths of them singletons, with 0.9% to 1% in the top ten. Material for sequencing was peripheral blood. Source of these receptors: a woman aged 35 to 49 who had recovered from COVID-19. Each CDR3 is given with its conserved first and last residue. Size tells how often a clone was seen (once, few, many) or the class of an expanded clone, and some rows leave it out.

TRBJ2-2 TRBV11-3 NA CASSLWGPGATNTGELFF
TRBJ2-1 TRBV6-4 NA CASSKTSGPSSYNEQFF
TRBJ2-1 TRBV4-1 NA CASRESGVYNEQFF
TRBJ1-2 TRBV3-1/TRBV3-2 NA CASSQVGGNYGYTF
TRBJ2-1 TRBV9 NA CASSLSGDTYNEQFF
TRBJ2-1 TRBV9 NA CASSVVVGADEQFF
TRBJ2-5 TRBV11-3 NA CASSLVTGWTQYF
TRBJ1-2 TRBV12-3/TRBV12-4 once CASSPAGGYGYTF
TRBJ1-3 TRBV3-1/TRBV3-2 NA CASSGGNTIYF
TRBJ2-7 TRBV7-8 NA CASSLGAGVGQYF
TRBJ2-7 TRBV27 NA CASSFLWDRGYEQYF
TRBJ2-1 TRBV14 NA CASSPGLAAYNEQFF
TRBJ2-3 TRBV5-1 NA CASSFTSGSTDTQYF
TRBJ2-1 TRBV29-1 NA CSVVGAGNEQFF
TRBJ2-3 TRBV28 NA CASSPSSGSLTDTQYF
TRBJ2-7 TRBV29-1 NA CSVCTGSYEQYF
TRBJ2-7 TRBV19 NA CASSSEKFAREQYF
TRBJ2-3 TRBV21-1 NA CASSSRDRRTPSHSTDTQYF
TRBJ2-2 TRBV19 few CASSIEGTITGELFF
TRBJ1-2 TRBV29-1 NA CSVTRTGGTYGYTF
TRBJ2-3 TRBV7-2 NA CASSLEDYFTDTQYF
TRBJ1-1 TRBV18 NA CASSPEEVSNTEAFF
TRBJ2-5 TRBV6-5 many CASSSPGYQETQYF
TRBJ2-5 TRBV2 few CASSVRETQYF
TRBJ2-1 TRBV5-1 NA CATNSGQGATSNEQFF
TRBJ2-3 TRBV19 NA CASSPQGVALLTDTQYF
TRBJ2-5 TRBV20-1 NA CSVGTETQYF
TRBJ2-1 TRBV5-4 NA CASSHGQFIYNEQFF
TRBJ2-3 TRBV29-1 NA CSVPSAGADTQYF
TRBJ1-5 TRBV25-1 NA CASRGGIGQPQHF